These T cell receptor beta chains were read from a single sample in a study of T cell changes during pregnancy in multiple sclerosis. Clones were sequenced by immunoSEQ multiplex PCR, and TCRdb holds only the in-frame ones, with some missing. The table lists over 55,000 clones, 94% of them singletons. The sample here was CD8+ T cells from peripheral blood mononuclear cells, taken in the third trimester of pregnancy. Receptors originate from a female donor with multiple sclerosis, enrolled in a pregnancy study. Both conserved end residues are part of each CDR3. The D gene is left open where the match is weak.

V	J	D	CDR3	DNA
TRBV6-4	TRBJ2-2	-	CASSDRAGTNTGELFF	TGTGCCAGCAGTGACCGGGCGGGCACGAACACCGGGGAGCTGTTTTTT
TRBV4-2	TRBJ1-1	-	CASSPGHELNTEAFF	TGTGCCAGCAGCCCAGGACACGAGTTGAACACTGAAGCTTTCTTT
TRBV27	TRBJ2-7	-	CASSPTGYEQYF	TGTGCCAGCAGCCCAACAGGTTACGAGCAGTACTTC
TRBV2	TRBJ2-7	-	CASSVYIYEQYF	TGTGCCAGCAGTGTGTACATCTACGAGCAGTACTTC
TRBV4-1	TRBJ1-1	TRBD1	CASSQMTGADTEAFF	TGCGCCAGCAGCCAAATGACAGGGGCGGACACTGAAGCTTTCTTT
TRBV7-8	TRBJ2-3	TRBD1	CASSRRQGARDTQYF	TGTGCCAGCAGTCGGAGACAGGGGGCGCGGGATACGCAGTATTTT
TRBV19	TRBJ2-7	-	CASSTKDLTYEQYF	TGTGCCAGTAGTACCAAAGACTTAACCTACGAGCAGTACTTC
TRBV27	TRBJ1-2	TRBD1	CASSLTGGAGYGYTF	TGTGCCAGCAGTTTGACAGGGGGCGCGGGCTATGGCTACACCTTC
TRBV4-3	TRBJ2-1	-	CASSHSRGSYNEQFF	TGCGCCAGCAGCCACTCCAGGGGCTCCTACAATGAGCAGTTCTTC
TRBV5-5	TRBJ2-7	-	CASSLLHPDEQYF	TGTGCCAGCAGCTTGCTGCACCCGGACGAGCAGTACTTC